The following is a T cell receptor beta chain sequence with its context. Authors' methods: Amplification with reference gene primers provided the estimates of nucleated cell counts. The table came from immunoSEQ multiplex PCR; TCRdb's copy has only in-frame clones and leaves some out. That table gives V, J and clone size, and the DNA gave D and trimming. The sample lists approximately 120,000 clones; about 88% were seen once. This entry is derived from a study of blood T cell repertoires in COVID-19. In the study overall: Both acute and convalescent COVID-19 samples were obtained from the United States, Italy and Spain. Sources were T cells, B-cell-depleted T cells, or PBMCs; the material itself was cDNA or gDNA.

Trimming stripped 1 base from V and 0 bases from J, with 6 bases between. Germline V gives CDR1 LGHNA, CDR2 YSLEER. The length of the CDR3 is 15 residues. Material: peripheral blood. This TCR derives from an elderly woman with acute or convalescent COVID-19. The chain is built from TRBV4-3 and TRBJ1-4; D possibly corresponds to TRBD1 (5 bases). DNA for the CDR3: TGCGCCAGCAGCCAAGGACAGACAACTAATGAAAAACTGTTTTTT. It is translated as CASSQGQTTNEKLFF.